The clone carrying this TCR beta chain was counted between two and nine times. Its antigen is not identified. Investigators reverse transcribed all isolated RNA, so they sequenced expressed TCRB transcripts. Sequencing of naive, central memory and regulatory T cell samples gave an average of roughly 3.5 million reads. The method was immunoSEQ multiplex PCR; TCRdb's version includes in-frame clones alone and lacks a portion of them. The sample shows 600,000 to 700,000 clones, around 12% of them seen only once. The data belong to a study of beta chain features in type 1 diabetes. There was one heparinised blood draw per donor, averaging roughly 110 mL. A sort by CD45RO/CCR7/CD25/CD127/CD95/CD27 yielded CD4+ naive, central memory, regulatory and stem cell-like memory cells. Study results and limitations: Relative to healthy donors, patients appeared to have naive, central memory and Treg TCRB repertoires that were more similar. People with Type 1 diabetes carried modestly yet significantly shorter TCRB CDR3s in all four CD4+ subsets.

Per the germline V gene, CDR1 is SQVTM and CDR2 is ANQGSEA. This CDR3 has 12 residues. V was pared by 4 bases and J by 12 bases, with 18 bases between. The sequence derives from a young man with type 1 diabetes. The chain carries TRBV29-1 and TRBJ1-2; TRBD1 is a possible D gene (5 bases). The specimen sequenced was naive CD4+ T cells from blood. CDR3: CSVGASDSSDTF. The CDR3 DNA is TGCAGCGTTGGCGCTAGTGACAGTTCGGACACCTTC. Filled out from reference TRBV29-1 and TRBJ1-2, the complete variable domain reads SAVISQKPSRDICQRGTSLTIQCQVDSQVTMMFWYRQQPGQSLTLIATANQGSEATYESGFVIDKFPISRPNLTFSTLTVSNMSPEDSSIYLCSVGASDSSDTFGSGTRLTVV.